This is a list of T cell receptor beta chains from one sample in a study of identical twins. TCRdb called the 5' RACE reads again in MiXCR, with one record for every CDR3 protein. This table holds around 960,000 distinct CDR3 sequences, 9% to 15% found once. These data were also filed under a second study, of yellow fever vaccine responses in identical twins.

Sequenced sample: PBMCs. Source of these receptors: a woman younger than 35 in good health. Each CDR3 is given with its conserved first and last residue. The order of the fields is V gene, clone size, D gene, J gene, CDR3 DNA, CDR3 protein. D genes are given only for firm matches. A row's size may be missing; if present it is once, few, many or a size class.

>TRBV24-1|few|-|TRBJ1-1
TGTGCCACCAGTGATCCCGGACCGGCAGGGCCATCTTTCTTT
CATSDPGPAGPSFF
>TRBV20-1|-|-|TRBJ2-1
TGCAGTGCTAGAGATCTTGGGGGAGGAGGCAATGAGCAGTTCTTC
CSARDLGGGGNEQFF
>TRBV27|-|-|TRBJ1-6
TGTGCCAGCCGGGGACCGAGAGACTATAATTCACCCCTCCACTTT
CASRGPRDYNSPLHF
>TRBV12-3/TRBV12-4|few|TRBD1|TRBJ1-5
TGTGCCAGCGCCAGGGGGGCGTCCCAGCATTTT
CASARGASQHF
>TRBV5-1|-|TRBD2|TRBJ2-3
TGCGCCAGCACACCCCACGAAACTAGCGGGAGGGGTACGCAGTATTTT
CASTPHETSGRGTQYF
>TRBV20-1|few|-|TRBJ2-4
TGCAGCATCAACGGTGCAGGAGGAAACATTCAGTACTTC
CSINGAGGNIQYF
>TRBV6-5|few|TRBD2|TRBJ2-7
TGTGCCAGCAGTTACTCGCTAGCGGGTGGCGAGCAGTACTTC
CASSYSLAGGEQYF
>TRBV5-1|-|-|TRBJ2-5
TGCGCCAGCAGCTTGATACCGGGCCGCCAAGAGACCCAGTACTTC
CASSLIPGRQETQYF
>TRBV7-9|-|-|TRBJ2-3
TGTGCCAGCAGCTTAGGACACGATTGGGATACGCAGTATTTT
CASSLGHDWDTQYF
>TRBV20-1|many|TRBD1|TRBJ2-2
TGCAGTGCTAGAGATCGACAGGCAGAGCCGCGGACAGGCGCGAACACCGGGGAGCTGTTTTTT
CSARDRQAEPRTGANTGELFF
>TRBV28|few|TRBD1|TRBJ2-3
TGTGCCAGCAGTTCACAGGGGGCGCCGATAGATACGCAGTATTTT
CASSSQGAPIDTQYF
>TRBV14|-|-|TRBJ2-1
TGTGCCAGCAGCCTACATCGGACCGATAATGAGCAGTTCTTC
CASSLHRTDNEQFF
>TRBV5-1|few|-|TRBJ2-1
TGCGCCAGCAGCTTGGACAGGCCGTCCCGCAATGAGCAGTTCTTC
CASSLDRPSRNEQFF
>TRBV2|few|-|TRBJ2-2
TGTGCCAGCAGTGAATATGGGGGAAACACCGGGGAGCTGTTTTTT
CASSEYGGNTGELFF
>TRBV29-1|few|-|TRBJ1-1
TGCAGCGTTCGTCCAGGGACTGAAGCTTTCTTT
CSVRPGTEAFF
>TRBV7-2|-|TRBD2|TRBJ2-1
TGTGCCAGCAGCCCGAGGACTAGCGGGAGCCGAGAGCAGTTCTTC
CASSPRTSGSREQFF
>TRBV11-2|few|TRBD2|TRBJ2-5
TGTGCCAGCAGCTCGAGACTAGCGGGGGGGCGGAGGAGAGAGACCCAGTACTTC
CASSSRLAGGRRRETQYF
>TRBV9|-|-|TRBJ1-4
TGTGCCAGCAGCGACACCGGGGGAAAACTGTTTTTT
CASSDTGGKLFF
>TRBV20-1|-|-|TRBJ2-1
TGCAGTGCTTCCGCTATCGACTACTACAATGAGCAGTTCTTC
CSASAIDYYNEQFF
>TRBV27|-|-|TRBJ2-7
TGTGCCAGCAGTTTCCGAACTAAATACGAGCAGTACTTC
CASSFRTKYEQYF
>TRBV7-6|few|-|TRBJ2-5
TGTGCCAGCAGCTTAGGGGTTACTATAGAGACCCAGTACTTC
CASSLGVTIETQYF
>TRBV18|once|TRBD1|TRBJ2-3
TGTGCCAGCTCACCACCTGGACAGGGGCTGAGGACAGATACGCAGTATTTT
CASSPPGQGLRTDTQYF
>TRBV11-2|-|TRBD1|TRBJ2-5
TGTGCCAGCAGCTTAGTCCCGGGACAGGGGGCCGTGACCCAGTACTTC
CASSLVPGQGAVTQYF
>TRBV2|few|-|TRBJ2-1
TGTGCCAGCACTCAGAATCCGATCCTAACCAATGAGCAGTTCTTC
CASTQNPILTNEQFF
>TRBV28|many|TRBD2|TRBJ2-1
TGTGCCAGCAGGGGGGGGACTAGCGGGAGCCCAGAGCAGTTCTTC
CASRGGTSGSPEQFF
>TRBV5-1|-|-|TRBJ2-1
TGCGCCAGCAGCTTGGTTCGGATCAACTACAATGAGCAGTTCTTC
CASSLVRINYNEQFF
>TRBV6-2/TRBV6-3|-|-|TRBJ1-1
TGTGCCAGCAGCCCGGGACTTTTTAACGCTAACACTGAAGCTTTCTTT
CASSPGLFNANTEAFF
>TRBV6-5|-|-|TRBJ2-3
TGTGCCAGCAGTTACTCAACAGGGAGAGGCACAGATACGCAGTATTTT
CASSYSTGRGTDTQYF
>TRBV20-1|-|-|TRBJ1-6
TGCAGTGCTCCCCCCGGGACGGACAATTCACCCCTCCACTTT
CSAPPGTDNSPLHF
>TRBV10-1|-|-|TRBJ2-3
TGCGCCAGCAGTGAAGAGCTTCGGTCGGATACGCAGTATTTT
CASSEELRSDTQYF
>TRBV12-3/TRBV12-4|few|-|TRBJ2-1
TGTGCCAGCAGTTTCGGGCGGGAACGTAATGAGCAGTTCTTC
CASSFGRERNEQFF
>TRBV2|-|-|TRBJ2-5
TGTGCCAGCAATAGGGTGCGGGCCGGTCAAGAGACCCAGTACTTC
CASNRVRAGQETQYF
>TRBV12-3/TRBV12-4|many|-|TRBJ2-3
TGTGCCAGCACCTTGGGGCCCGGCGATACGCAGTATTTT
CASTLGPGDTQYF
>TRBV18|few|TRBD1|TRBJ1-1
TGTGCCAGCTCCCAAGGACAGGGCGGGAACACTGAAGCTTTCTTT
CASSQGQGGNTEAFF
>TRBV20-1|many|TRBD2|TRBJ2-1
TGCAGTGCTAGCCCCAGGACTAGCGGGATGAGCTCCTACAATGAGCAGTTCTTC
CSASPRTSGMSSYNEQFF
>TRBV27|few|TRBD1|TRBJ2-7
TGTGCCAGCAACCCCGGGACAGGGGTCGACGAGCAGTACTTC
CASNPGTGVDEQYF
>TRBV24-1|few|TRBD1|TRBJ2-7
TGTGCCACCAGTGATTTCTCGGGGACAGGGTCCTACGAGCAGTACTTC
CATSDFSGTGSYEQYF
>TRBV4-1|-|TRBD1|TRBJ2-3
TGCGCCAGCAGCCAAACTGCCCCGGGACAGGGGTCAGATACGCAGTATTTT
CASSQTAPGQGSDTQYF
>TRBV25-1|many|-|TRBJ1-2
TGTGCCAGCAGTGGGACAGTCACTAACTATGGCTACACCTTC
CASSGTVTNYGYTF
>TRBV5-1|few|TRBD2|TRBJ2-1
TGCGCCAGCGGGGGACTAGCGGGATCCTACAATGAGCAGTTCTTC
CASGGLAGSYNEQFF